This T cell receptor (beta chain) stems from a study of T cell changes during pregnancy in multiple sclerosis. Data came from immunoSEQ multiplex PCR; TCRdb stores just in-frame clones and leaves some out. Of around 36,000 clones in the sample, over 75% were seen once. V shed 4 bases and J shed 4 bases, with 18 bases lying between them. Per the germline V gene, CDR1 is MNHEY and CDR2 is SMNVEV (reference sequence). This CDR3 contains 16 residues. The material sequenced was CD4+ T cells from peripheral blood mononuclear cells, taken in the third trimester of pregnancy. The chain is built from TRBV27 and TRBJ2-3; the D is unclear. This TCR came from a female donor with multiple sclerosis, enrolled in a pregnancy study. This CDR3 reads CASSSWRTRSADTQYF. CDR3 bases: TGTGCCAGCAGTTCATGGCGTACCAGGTCCGCAGATACGCAGTATTTT.